The table lists the clone carrying this TCR beta chain with many counts. Its antigen is unknown. The entry originates in a study of T cells after yellow fever vaccination. The study, taken as a whole, reports: Abundant bulk-derived clonotypes could contaminate FACS-sorted repertoires. Post-booster samples contained most primary-vaccination clones (more than 95% CD4, about 85% CD8).

TCRdb itself ran the 5' RACE reads through MiXCR, one entry per CDR3 protein. The sample comprises 200,000 to 250,000 distinct CDR3 sequences, approximately 3.3% of which are singletons, and around 3% rests with the top ten. The V and J ends lost 7 bases and 5 bases respectively, with 18 bases between them. The CDR3 covers 15 residues. Germline CDR1 MNHNS, CDR2 SASEGT. V is TRBV6-1 and J is TRBJ1-5, with D possibly being TRBD1 (5 bases). The TCR originated in a man younger than 30 who received the YFV17D yellow fever vaccine. The source material was CD4+ T cells sorted from PBMCs, sampled 10 days after the yellow fever booster vaccination. CDR3 nucleotides: TGTGCCAGCACCCAGGGTGTGAGTTCTTATCAGCCCCAGCATTTT. Translating gives CASTQGVSSYQPQHF.